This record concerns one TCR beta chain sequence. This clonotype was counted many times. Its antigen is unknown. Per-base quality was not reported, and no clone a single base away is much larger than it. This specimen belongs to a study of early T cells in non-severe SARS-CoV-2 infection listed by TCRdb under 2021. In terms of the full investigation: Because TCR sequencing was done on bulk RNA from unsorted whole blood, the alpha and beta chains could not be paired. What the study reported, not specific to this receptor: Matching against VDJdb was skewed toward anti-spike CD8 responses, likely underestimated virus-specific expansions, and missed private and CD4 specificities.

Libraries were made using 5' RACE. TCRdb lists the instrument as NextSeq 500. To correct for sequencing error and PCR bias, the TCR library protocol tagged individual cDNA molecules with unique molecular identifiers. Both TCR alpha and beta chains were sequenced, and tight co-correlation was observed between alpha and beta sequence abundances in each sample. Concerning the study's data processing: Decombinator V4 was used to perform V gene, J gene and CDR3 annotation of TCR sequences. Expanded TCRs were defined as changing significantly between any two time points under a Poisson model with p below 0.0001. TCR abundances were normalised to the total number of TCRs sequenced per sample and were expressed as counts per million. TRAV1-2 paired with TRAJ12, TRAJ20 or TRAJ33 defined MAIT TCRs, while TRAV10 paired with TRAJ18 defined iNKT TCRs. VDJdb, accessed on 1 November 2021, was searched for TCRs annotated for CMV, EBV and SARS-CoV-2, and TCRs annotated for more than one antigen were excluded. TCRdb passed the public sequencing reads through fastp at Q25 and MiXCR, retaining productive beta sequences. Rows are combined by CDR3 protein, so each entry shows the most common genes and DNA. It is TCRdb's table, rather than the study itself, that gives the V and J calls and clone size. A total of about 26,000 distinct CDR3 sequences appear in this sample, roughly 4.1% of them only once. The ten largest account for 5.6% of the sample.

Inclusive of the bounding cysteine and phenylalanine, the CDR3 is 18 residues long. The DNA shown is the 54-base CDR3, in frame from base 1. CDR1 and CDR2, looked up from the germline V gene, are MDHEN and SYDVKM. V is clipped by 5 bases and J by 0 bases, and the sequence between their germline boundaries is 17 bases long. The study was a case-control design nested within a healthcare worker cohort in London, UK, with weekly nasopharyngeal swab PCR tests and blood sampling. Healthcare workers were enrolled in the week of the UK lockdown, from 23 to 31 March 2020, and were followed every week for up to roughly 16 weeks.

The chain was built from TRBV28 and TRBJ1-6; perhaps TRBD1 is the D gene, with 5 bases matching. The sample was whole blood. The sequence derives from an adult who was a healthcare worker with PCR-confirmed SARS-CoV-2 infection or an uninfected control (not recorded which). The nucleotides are TGTGCCAGCAGTATACCCCGAGGAAGGGGCTCCTATAATTCACCCCTCCACTTT. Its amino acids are CASSIPRGRGSYNSPLHF. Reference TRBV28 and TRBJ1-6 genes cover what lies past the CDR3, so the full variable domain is DVKVTQSSRYLVKRTGEKVFLECVQDMDHENMFWYRQDPGLGLRLIYFSYDVKMKEKGDIPEGYSVSREKKERFSLILESASTNQTSMYLCASSIPRGRGSYNSPLHFGNGTRLTVT.